The 32 T cell receptor beta chains below were found in one sample sequenced in a study of metastatic and nonmetastatic thyroid tumors. Every patient was untreated before thyroid surgery. TCRdb re-processed the PCR reads through MiXCR. Of 35,000 to 40,000 clones listed, around 30% were seen once; the top ten hold about 11%. Sequenced: blood. Source of these receptors: a male donor with papillary thyroid cancer or a benign thyroid nodule (not recorded which). Some clones in this sample may be carry-over from other donors' samples.

This clone appeared a few times. The chain links TRBV6-4 to TRBJ2-1, with D perhaps TRBD1 (6 bases). Trimming took 3 bases from V and 3 from J, leaving 12 bases between them. Germline V gives CDR1 MRHNA, CDR2 SNTAGT. The CDR3 covers 15 residues. The CDR3 region is CASSDQQGSYNEQFF. The CDR3, as DNA: TGTGCCAGCAGTGATCAACAGGGAAGCTACAATGAGCAGTTCTTC.

The CDR3 region is CASSPTRLADTGELFF. In nucleotides, the CDR3 is TGTGCCAGCAGCCCGACGAGACTAGCCGACACCGGGGAGCTGTTTTTT. V gene TRBV6-2 or TRBV6-3 combines with J gene TRBJ2-2, with TRBD2 matching 7 bases. CDR3 length: 16 amino acids. With V trimmed by 6 bases and J by 3 bases, 10 bases remained unmatched. The germline V gene has CDR1 MNHEY and CDR2 SVGEGT.

V gene TRBV9 combines with J gene TRBJ2-5; D gene uncertain. Germline CDR1 reads SGDLS; CDR2 reads YYNGEE. V gave up 3 bases and J gave up 3 bases, with 12 bases separating them. The CDR3 is 14 residues long. The CDR3 is CASSAYPREETQYF. The CDR3 DNA sequence: TGTGCCAGCAGCGCTTATCCCCGGGAAGAGACCCAGTACTTC.

The rearrangement uses TRBV6-5 and TRBJ1-1; the D is unclear. The CDR3 totals 12 residues. Germline lookup yields CDR1 MNHEY and CDR2 SVGAGI. V was shortened by 3 bases and J by 5 bases, with 7 bases between the two germline ends. As DNA, the CDR3 is TGTGCCAGCAGTTATGGTCGGACTGAAGCTTTCTTT. Translating it yields CASSYGRTEAFF.

A few counts support this clone. The rearrangement joins TRBV6-1 to TRBJ2-7, with D possibly being TRBD1 or TRBD2 (7 bases each). The ends were cut back, 7 bases at V and 1 base at J, with 17 bases in the middle. The germline CDR1 and CDR2 sequences are MNHNS and SASEGT. CDR3 length equals 15 residues. CDR3 residues: CASKGEGAGSYEQYF. The CDR3 DNA is TGTGCCAGCAAAGGGGAGGGGGCTGGGTCCTACGAGCAGTACTTC.

This clone has at least ten counts. The chain recombines TRBV5-1 with TRBJ2-1, with 9 bases that match TRBD2. Germline V CDR1 and CDR2: SGHRS, YFSETQ. The CDR3 covers 17 residues. V dropped 2 bases and J dropped 0; count of bases not matched to a gene: 6. The CDR3 sequence: CASSFLVSGSSYNEQFF. In DNA, the CDR3 is TGCGCCAGCAGCTTTCTTGTTAGCGGGAGCTCCTACAATGAGCAGTTCTTC.

The CDR3 here is CASSLDKAGWVYNEQFF. The CDR3 nucleotides are TGTGCCAGCAGCTTAGATAAAGCGGGCTGGGTTTACAATGAGCAGTTCTTC. This rearrangement joins TRBV11-2 to TRBJ2-1, with a tentative D call TRBD2 (6 bases). In germline, CDR1 is SGHAT, CDR2 FQNNGV. The CDR3 is 17 residues long. Trimming removed 0 bases from V and 4 bases from J, with 16 bases in between.

Concerning this clone: The junction departs from germline at one end; a sequencing error may be responsible. In the same sample, other DNA sequences code for this CDR3. In nucleotides, the CDR3 is TGTGCCACCAAGACCGGGACTAGCGGCACAGATACACAGTATTTT. This codes for CATKTGTSGTDTQYF. The chain combines TRBV6-2 or TRBV6-3 with TRBJ2-3; 11 bases align to TRBD2. This CDR3 is built from 15 residues. The germline CDR1 and CDR2 sequences are MNHEY and SVGEGT.

This clone was counted a few times. At one end the junction does not follow the germline gene, possibly because of a read error. The V call is TRBV24-1, the J call TRBJ2-1; TRBD2 matches 11 bases. Germline CDR1 and CDR2: KGHDR and SFDVKD. This CDR3 contains 16 residues. The CDR3 loop reads CAASDSLAGAIYEQFF. DNA for the CDR3: TGTGCCGCCAGTGATTCACTAGCGGGAGCGATCTATGAGCAGTTCTTC.

This clone was picked up a small number of times. The rearrangement joins TRBV12-3 or TRBV12-4 to TRBJ2-4; 7 bases map to TRBD1. The CDR3 length is 15 residues. The trim removed 7 bases at V and 3 bases at J, leaving 9 bases unmatched. The CDR3 nucleotides read TGTGCCAGCACTCGCGGACAGGCGAACAAAAACATTCAGTACTTC. Its translation: CASTRGQANKNIQYF.

As concerns this clone: In this CDR3 the conserved last residue, phenylalanine or tryptophan, is missing, so a read error is likely. The chain's CDR3 is CASSFTGGRNYGYTS. In nucleotides, the CDR3 is TGTGCCAGCAGTTTTACAGGGGGCAGAAACTATGGCTACACCTCC. The rearrangement links TRBV27 to TRBJ1-2, with 9 nucleotides matching TRBD1. The V gene end was trimmed by 3 bases and the J gene end by 2 bases; junction bases not matched to a gene: 4. The CDR3 extends over 15 amino acids. Germline V gene lookup returns CDR1 MNHEY and CDR2 SMNVEV (reference sequence).

The chain employs TRBV13 and TRBJ2-5, with TRBD1 as a possible D gene (6 bases). V was pared by 0 bases and J by 0 bases, with 8 bases between. The CDR3 has 15 amino acids. Germline values: CDR1 PRHDT, CDR2 FYEKMQ (reference sequence). In DNA, the CDR3 is TGTGCCAGCAGCTTAGGGCAGGGGTACCAAGAGACCCAGTACTTC. Protein: CASSLGQGYQETQYF.

Relative to its sample, this clone is medium-sized. The genes are TRBV6-1 and TRBJ1-2; D is unclear. The ends were cut back, 11 bases at V and 2 bases at J, with 12 bases in the middle. Germline values: CDR1 MNHNS, CDR2 SASEGT. This CDR3 is 12 amino acids long. The CDR3 DNA sequence: TGTGCCGCGCACCAAGGAAACTATGGCTACACCTTC. This codes for CAAHQGNYGYTF.

This clone occurred a few times. The chain carries TRBV3-1 and TRBJ2-7, with TRBD2 matching 7 bases. With 4 bases clipped from V and 9 bases from J, the junction kept 9 bases outside the gene matches. The length of the CDR3 is 13 residues. Germline CDR1 reads LGHDT; CDR2 reads YNNKEL (reference sequence). The CDR3 coding sequence is TGTGCCAGCAGCCTCAACGGGGAGGGCGGGCAGTACTTC. Amino acids: CASSLNGEGGQYF.

This chain connects TRBV5-4 to TRBJ2-6; 7 bases match TRBD1. Germline CDR1 reads SGHNT; CDR2 reads YYREEE (reference sequence). The V segment lost 1 base and the J segment 0 bases; nucleotides outside the gene matches: 7. The CDR3 runs 18 residues. CDR3 nucleotide sequence: TGTGCCAGCAGCTTGTTTACAGGGGTATTCTCTGGGGCCAACGTCCTGACTTTC. Amino acid sequence: CASSLFTGVFSGANVLTF.

This clone was detected once. This chain links TRBV20-1 with TRBJ1-1; D remains ambiguous. Germline V lookup: CDR1 DFQATT, CDR2 SNEGSKA (reference sequence). The CDR3 consists of 16 residues. V was cut by 0 bases and J by 1 base, with 15 bases left in between. In DNA form, the CDR3 reads TGCAGTGCTAGAGATAGTGAGAGAGGGCCGAACACTGAAGCTTTCTTT. This codes for CSARDSERGPNTEAFF.

This clone was counted a few times. This chain connects TRBV6-5 to TRBJ1-3; no reliable D call. This CDR3 spans 13 amino acids. Germline V gives CDR1 MNHEY, CDR2 SVGAGI. Trimming removed 4 bases at V and 0 bases at J, with 4 bases between. CDR3 sequence: CASSFNSGNTIYF. As DNA, the CDR3 is TGTGCCAGCAGTTTCAACTCTGGAAACACCATATATTTT.

This rearrangement joins TRBV18 to TRBJ2-7, with TRBD1 matching over 9 bases. CDR1 is KGHSH, CDR2 LQKENI, per germline. V lost 3 bases and J lost 2; bases outside the gene matches: 2. The CDR3 spans 14 residues. The CDR3 protein is CASSPRQGAYEQYF. For the CDR3, the DNA is TGTGCCAGCTCACCCCGACAGGGGGCCTACGAGCAGTACTTC.

The gene calls are TRBV20-1 and TRBJ2-1; TRBD2 matches 7 bases. Trimming took 1 base from V and 4 from J; bases not matched to a gene: 13. CDR1 and CDR2 from the germline V gene are DFQATT and SNEGSKA (reference sequence). This CDR3 is built from 17 residues. CDR3 sequence reads: CSARAVGERENYNEQFF. The CDR3, as DNA: TGCAGTGCTAGAGCTGTAGGGGAGCGGGAAAATTACAATGAGCAGTTCTTC.

This clone appeared many times. The CDR3 nucleotides are TGCAGTGCTAGCATACGGGAGGGGAGAGATACGCAGTATTTT. Translating it yields CSASIREGRDTQYF. This chain uses TRBV20-1 with TRBJ2-3; 8 bases line up with TRBD2. After removal of 3 bases from V and 5 bases from J, the junction contained 7 bases not matched to a gene. This CDR3 contains 14 residues. In germline, CDR1 is DFQATT, CDR2 SNEGSKA (reference sequence).

The chain links TRBV20-1 to TRBJ1-1, with TRBD1 matching 7 bases. The CDR3 covers 18 residues. Germline V CDR1 and CDR2: DFQATT, SNEGSKA (reference sequence). V trimming: 3 bases; J trimming: 0 bases; junction bases outside the gene matches: 16. CDR3 region: CSASGLSTGTHMNTEAFF. The CDR3 DNA follows: TGCAGTGCTAGCGGCCTGTCGACAGGGACTCACATGAACACTGAAGCTTTCTTT.

This sequence joins TRBV20-1 and TRBJ2-2; 7 bases are a match to TRBD1. The V gene end was trimmed by 0 bases and the J gene end by 4 bases; junction bases not matched to a gene: 5. The CDR3 covers 15 residues. Germline CDR1 and CDR2: DFQATT and SNEGSKA (reference sequence). This chain's CDR3 is CSAREQGYTTGELFF. CDR3 nucleotide sequence: TGCAGTGCTAGAGAACAGGGGTATACCACCGGGGAGCTGTTTTTT.

Only a few counts were recorded for this clone. V is TRBV6-1 and J is TRBJ1-2; D may be TRBD1 (6 bases). Trimming left V 2 bases short and J 9 bases short, with 16 bases between. Germline V lookup: CDR1 MNHNS, CDR2 SASEGT. There are 14 residues in the CDR3. The CDR3 DNA sequence: TGTGCCAGCAGTGAAATGGGGGCCTTCGGTCGCTACACCTTC. Residues: CASSEMGAFGRYTF.

This clone was seen repeatedly, ten times or more. This chain uses TRBV4-1 with TRBJ1-1; 9 nucleotides line up with TRBD1. The CDR3 runs to 16 residues. With V trimmed by 6 bases and J by 0 bases, 8 bases remained unmatched. CDR1 is MGHRA and CDR2 is YSYEKL in the germline V gene. The CDR3 reads CASRQGAGIMNTEAFF. CDR3 sequence (DNA): TGCGCCAGCAGACAGGGGGCTGGGATCATGAACACTGAAGCTTTCTTT.

This clone was picked up many times. The V gene is TRBV28, the J gene TRBJ1-5, with TRBD1 identical over 8 bases. Germline CDR1 and CDR2: MDHEN and SYDVKM. CDR3 size: 15 residues. V trimming: 6 bases; J trimming: 5 bases; junction bases outside the gene matches: 9. CDR3 nucleotide sequence: TGTGCCAGCAGCGACAGGGGCGGCGGGTATCAGCCCCAGCATTTT. Translation gives CASSDRGGGYQPQHF.

The rearrangement links TRBV5-1 to TRBJ1-2, with D maybe TRBD1 (5 bases). With 0 bases removed from V and 6 bases from J, the gap between germline ends came to 12 bases. The length of the CDR3 is 14 residues. Germline lookup yields CDR1 SGHRS and CDR2 YFSETQ. DNA for the CDR3: TGCGCCAGCAGCTTGGGGTGGCAGGGTCATGGCTACACCTTC. This translates into CASSLGWQGHGYTF.

There are many counts of this clone. The CDR3 DNA reads as TGTGCCAGCAGTTTCGTTGTGGCAGACCCCAATCAGCCCCAGCATTTT. Its protein product is CASSFVVADPNQPQHF. V is TRBV28 and J is TRBJ1-5; D ambiguous. Trimming shortened V by 3 bases and J by 3 bases, and 15 bases separated the two germline ends. Germline lookup yields CDR1 MDHEN and CDR2 SYDVKM. This CDR3 is 16 amino acids long.

The chain couples TRBV4-1 to TRBJ2-2, with TRBD2 identical over 9 bases. The CDR3 runs to 21 residues. V trimming: 1 base; J trimming: 0 bases; junction bases outside the gene matches: 15. Germline CDR1 MGHRA, CDR2 YSYEKL. CDR3 nucleotides: TGCGCCAGCAGCCAAGGAATACTAGCGGGTCTACTAAGCGCGAACACCGGGGAGCTGTTTTTT. The encoded protein is CASSQGILAGLLSANTGELFF.

This clone was recorded many times. The chain uses TRBV20-1 and TRBJ2-7; no clear D gene. Trimming shortened V by 0 bases and J by 4 bases, and 10 bases separated the two germline ends. The CDR3 is made up of 13 amino acids. CDR1 and CDR2 (germline): DFQATT, SNEGSKA (reference sequence). The CDR3 protein is CSAREASEYEQYF. The DNA of the CDR3 is TGCAGTGCTAGAGAGGCGTCGGAGTACGAGCAGTACTTC.

A few counts support this clone. The chain recombines TRBV6-9 with TRBJ2-2, with TRBD2 identical over 8 bases. The junction had 5 bases not matched to a gene; V was cut back by 2 bases and J by 6 bases. The germline V gene has CDR1 MNHGY and CDR2 SVAAGI. The CDR3 is 15 amino acids. The CDR3 loop is CASSYVGRGAGELFF. The CDR3 DNA sequence: TGTGCCAGCAGTTATGTCGGGAGGGGGGCCGGGGAGCTGTTTTTT.

This clone is medium-sized (0.01 to 0.1%) in the sample. The chain joins TRBV28 to TRBJ2-7; D perhaps matches TRBD2 (6 bases). This CDR3 region has 12 residues. Trimming stripped 5 bases from V and 9 bases from J, with 14 bases between. Looked up from germline, CDR1 is MDHEN and CDR2 is SYDVKM. The CDR3, as DNA: TGTGCCAGCAGTGATCGGGGACTCGGGCAGTACTTC. It codes for CASSDRGLGQYF.

The chain combines TRBV2 with TRBJ1-2; the match to TRBD1 covers 8 bases. V lost 4 bases and J lost 6; bases outside the gene matches: 7. Germline V gene data show CDR1 as SNHLY and CDR2 as FYNNEI. The CDR3 totals 14 residues. CDR3 sequence reads: CASSVTGAKDGYTF. CDR3 bases: TGTGCCAGCAGTGTGACAGGGGCGAAGGATGGCTACACCTTC.